The T cell receptor (beta chain) under discussion was sequenced for a study of T cell responses to AZD1222 COVID-19 vaccine. Study-wide points: Every sample of the repertoires postdated the peak T cell response. Baseline seropositivity characterized only a handful of AZD1222 recipients. In the spike-specific TCR repertoire, nearly half reportedly target unmutated variant regions. In a largely white British group with more females than males, clonal diversity was possibly underestimated.

This CDR3 is built from 15 residues. The germline V gene has CDR1 SGHRS and CDR2 YFSETQ. V shed 0 bases and J shed 1 base, with 10 bases lying between them. Worth noting for this clone: Its target is not known.

Sequencing used immunoSEQ multiplex PCR; TCRdb keeps in-frame clones, though not all of them. This table holds about 140,000 clones. The sequence derives from an adult in good health. V and J are TRBV5-1 and TRBJ1-1; D unclear. The source material was peripheral blood. The CDR3: CASSLVLSPNTEAFF. Here the CDR3 DNA reads TGCGCCAGCAGCTTGGTTCTCAGTCCGAACACTGAAGCTTTCTTT. The full variable domain, completed using reference TRBV5-1 and TRBJ1-1, is KAGVTQTPRYLIKTRGQQVTLSCSPISGHRSVSWYQQTPGQGLQFLFEYFSETQRNKGNFPGRFSGRQFSNSRSEMNVSTLELGDSALYLCASSLVLSPNTEAFFGQGTRLTVV.